What follows describes a single TCR beta chain. Its antigen is unidentified. There are 15 residues in the CDR3. The V end was cut by 2 bases, the J end by 2 bases, with 12 bases between. Germline CDR1 is LNHDA and CDR2 is SQIVND (reference sequence). The record originates from a study of T-cell memory formation after mild COVID-19. Study results and caveats: Whether day 37 second-wave clones are SARS-CoV-2-specific was not confirmed.

TCRdb fed the 5' RACE reads into MiXCR, producing one record per CDR3 protein. The profile shows approximately 560,000 distinct CDR3 sequences, about 18% of them singletons. Sequenced sample: PBMCs or a T cell subset sorted from them (not recorded which). The rearrangement links TRBV19 to TRBJ2-5, with D possibly being TRBD2 (5 bases). The sequence was collected from an adult woman who had mild COVID-19 (a few samples of this study predate the infection). Cell type and time point are not known. CDR3 protein: CASSIRRMGQETQYF. Written as DNA, the CDR3 is TGTGCCAGTAGTATAAGGAGGATGGGTCAAGAGACCCAGTACTTC.